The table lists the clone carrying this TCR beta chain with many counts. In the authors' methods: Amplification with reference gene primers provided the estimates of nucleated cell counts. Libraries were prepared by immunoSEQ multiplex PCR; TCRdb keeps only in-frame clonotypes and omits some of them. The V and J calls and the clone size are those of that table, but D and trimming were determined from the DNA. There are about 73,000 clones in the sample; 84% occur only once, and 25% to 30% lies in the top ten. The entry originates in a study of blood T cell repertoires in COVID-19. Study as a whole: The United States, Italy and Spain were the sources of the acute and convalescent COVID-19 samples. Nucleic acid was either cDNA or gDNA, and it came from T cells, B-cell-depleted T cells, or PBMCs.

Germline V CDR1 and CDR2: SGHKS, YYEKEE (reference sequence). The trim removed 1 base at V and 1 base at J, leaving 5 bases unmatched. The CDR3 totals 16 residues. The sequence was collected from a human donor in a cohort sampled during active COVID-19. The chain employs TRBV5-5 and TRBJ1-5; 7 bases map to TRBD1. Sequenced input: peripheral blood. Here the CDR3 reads CASSLTGVESNQPQHF. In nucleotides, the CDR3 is TGTGCCAGCAGCTTGACAGGGGTGGAAAGCAATCAGCCCCAGCATTTT.